The 4 T cell receptor beta chains below come from one sample, sequenced in a study of relationships among human T cell subsets. From mRNA, alpha and beta CDR3 regions were amplified using semiquantitative ARM-PCR. In ARM-PCR, communal superprimers followed tagged nested gene-specific primers for exponential amplification. MiXCR, applied by TCRdb to the multiplex PCR reads, yields one record per CDR3 protein. The sample records roughly 5,000 distinct CDR3 sequences, around two thirds being singletons. CD8+ T cells were isolated by anti-CD4 multisort bead depletion, then anti-CD8 bead selection. Sequenced material: CD8+ T cells sorted from blood. These receptors were collected from a man aged 35 to 55 in good health.

This chain uses TRBV28 with TRBJ1-2, with a weak D call TRBD1 (6 bases). CDR3 length equals 18 residues. Trimming left V 2 bases short and J 0 bases short, with 19 bases between. Germline V CDR1 and CDR2: MDHEN, SYDVKM. CDR3 amino acids: CASSLLPDRFEANYGYTF. For the CDR3, the DNA is TGTGCCAGCAGTTTACTTCCAGACAGGTTCGAGGCTAACTATGGCTACACCTTC.

The rearrangement links TRBV4-1 to TRBJ2-3; D unresolved. V gave up 1 base and J gave up 2 bases, with 4 bases separating them. CDR3 length equals 13 residues. Germline CDR1 and CDR2: MGHRA and YSYEKL. CDR3 loop: CASSQVLTDTQYF. The CDR3 coding sequence is TGCGCCAGCAGCCAAGTCCTCACAGATACGCAGTATTTT.

CDR3 amino acids: CASSDGQGRTGELFF. In nucleotides, the CDR3 is TGCGCCAGCAGCGACGGGCAGGGGCGCACCGGGGAGCTGTTTTTT. The chain combines TRBV5-1 with TRBJ2-2; the D gene is possibly TRBD1 (6 bases). This CDR3 region has 15 residues. CDR1 is SGHRS, CDR2 YFSETQ, per germline. The V end lost 4 bases, the J end lost 4 bases, and 14 bases lay between the germline ends.

This clonotype was picked up one time. This chain uses TRBV13 with TRBJ2-7; no definite D call. This CDR3 has 15 amino acids. The V and J ends lost 4 bases and 2 bases respectively, with 15 bases between them. Germline CDR1 PRHDT, CDR2 FYEKMQ (reference sequence). The chain's CDR3 is CASSSLGNGAYEQYF. The CDR3 nucleotides are TGTGCCAGCAGCTCTTTAGGGAACGGAGCCTACGAGCAGTACTTC.